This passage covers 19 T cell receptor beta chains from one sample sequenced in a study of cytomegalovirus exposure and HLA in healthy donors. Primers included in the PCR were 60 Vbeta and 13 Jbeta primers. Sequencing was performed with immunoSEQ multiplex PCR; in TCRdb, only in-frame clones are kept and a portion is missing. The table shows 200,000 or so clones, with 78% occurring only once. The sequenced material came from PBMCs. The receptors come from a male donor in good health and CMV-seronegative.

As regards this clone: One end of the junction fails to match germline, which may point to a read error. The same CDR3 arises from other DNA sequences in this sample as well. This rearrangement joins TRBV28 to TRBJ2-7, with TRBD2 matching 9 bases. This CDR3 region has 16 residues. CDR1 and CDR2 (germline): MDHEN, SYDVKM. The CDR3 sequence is CASRGFSGSGSYEQYF. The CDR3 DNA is TGCGCCAGCAGGGGATTTAGCGGGAGCGGCTCCTACGAGCAGTACTTC.

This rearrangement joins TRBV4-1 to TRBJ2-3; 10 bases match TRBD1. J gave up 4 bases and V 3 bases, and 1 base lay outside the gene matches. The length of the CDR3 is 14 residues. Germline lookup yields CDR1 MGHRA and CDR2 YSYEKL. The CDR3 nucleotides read TGCGCCAGCAGCCAGACAGGGGGCGCAGATACGCAGTATTTT. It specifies CASSQTGGADTQYF.

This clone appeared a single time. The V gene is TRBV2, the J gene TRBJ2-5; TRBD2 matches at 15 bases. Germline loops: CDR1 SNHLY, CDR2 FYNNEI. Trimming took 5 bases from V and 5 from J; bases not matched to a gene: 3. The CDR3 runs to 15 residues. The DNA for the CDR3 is TGTGCCAGCAGTTCCGGGACTAGCGGGAGGGAGACCCAGTACTTC. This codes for CASSSGTSGRETQYF.

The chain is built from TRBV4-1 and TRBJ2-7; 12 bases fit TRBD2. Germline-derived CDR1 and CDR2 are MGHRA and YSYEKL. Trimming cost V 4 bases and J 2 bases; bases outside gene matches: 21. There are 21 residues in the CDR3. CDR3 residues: CASSRTPRRLAGGPEPYEQYF. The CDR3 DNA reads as TGCGCCAGCAGCCGGACCCCTCGGCGGCTAGCGGGAGGGCCGGAACCCTACGAGCAGTACTTC.

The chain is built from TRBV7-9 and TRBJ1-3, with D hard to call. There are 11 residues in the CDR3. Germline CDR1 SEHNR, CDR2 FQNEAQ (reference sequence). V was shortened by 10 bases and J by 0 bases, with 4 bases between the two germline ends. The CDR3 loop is CATGSGNTIYF. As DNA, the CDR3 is TGTGCCACAGGCTCTGGAAACACCATATATTTT.

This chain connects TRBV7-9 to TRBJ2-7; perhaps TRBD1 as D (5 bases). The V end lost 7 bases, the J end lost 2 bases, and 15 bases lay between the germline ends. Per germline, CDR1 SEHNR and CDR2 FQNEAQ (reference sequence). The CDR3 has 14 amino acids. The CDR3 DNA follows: TGTGCCAGCACCAAGGGGCGGTTTACCTACGAGCAGTACTTC. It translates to CASTKGRFTYEQYF. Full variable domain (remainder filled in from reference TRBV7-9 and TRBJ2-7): DTGVSQNPRHKITKRGQNVTFRCDPISEHNRLYWYRQTLGQGPEFLTYFQNEAQLEKSRLLSDRFSAERPKGSFSTLEIQRTEQGDSAMYLCASTKGRFTYEQYFGPGTRLTVT.

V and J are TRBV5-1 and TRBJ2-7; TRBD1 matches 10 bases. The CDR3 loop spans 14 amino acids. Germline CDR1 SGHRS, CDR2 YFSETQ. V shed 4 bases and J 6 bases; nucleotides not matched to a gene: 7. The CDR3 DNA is TGCGCCAGCAGCCCCGGGACAGGGGCGACCGAGCAGTACTTC. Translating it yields CASSPGTGATEQYF.

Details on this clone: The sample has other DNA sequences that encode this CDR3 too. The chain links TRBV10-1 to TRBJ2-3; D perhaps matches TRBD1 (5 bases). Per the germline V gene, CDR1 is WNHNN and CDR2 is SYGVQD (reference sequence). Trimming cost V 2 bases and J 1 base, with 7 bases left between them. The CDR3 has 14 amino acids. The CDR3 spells CASSEGRGTDTQYF. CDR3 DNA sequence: TGCGCCAGCAGTGAGGGCAGGGGCACAGATACGCAGTATTTT.

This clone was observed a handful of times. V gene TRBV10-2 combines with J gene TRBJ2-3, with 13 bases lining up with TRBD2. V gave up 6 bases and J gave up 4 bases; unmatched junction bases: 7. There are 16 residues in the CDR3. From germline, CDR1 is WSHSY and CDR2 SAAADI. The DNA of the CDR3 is TGCGCCAGCAGGGAACTAGCGGGAGGGCCATCAGATACGCAGTATTTT. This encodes CASRELAGGPSDTQYF.

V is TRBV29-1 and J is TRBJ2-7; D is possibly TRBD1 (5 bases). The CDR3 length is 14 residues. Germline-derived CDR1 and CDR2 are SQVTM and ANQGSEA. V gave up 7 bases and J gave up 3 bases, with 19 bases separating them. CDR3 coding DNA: TGCAGCGCTGTAGGACAAGAAACAGGCTACGAGCAGTACTTC. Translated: CSAVGQETGYEQYF.

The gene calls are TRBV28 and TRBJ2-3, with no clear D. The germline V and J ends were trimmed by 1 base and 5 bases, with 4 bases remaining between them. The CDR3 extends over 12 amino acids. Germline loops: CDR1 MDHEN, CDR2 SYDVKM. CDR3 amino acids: CASSLLRDTQYF. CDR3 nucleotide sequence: TGTGCCAGCAGTTTATTGAGAGATACGCAGTATTTT.

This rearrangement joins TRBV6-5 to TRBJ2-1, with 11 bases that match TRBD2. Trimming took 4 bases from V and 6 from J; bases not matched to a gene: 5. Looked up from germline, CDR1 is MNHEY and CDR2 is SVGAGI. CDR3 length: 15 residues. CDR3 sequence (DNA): TGTGCCAGCAGTTTTCGGGGACTAGCGGCCAATGAGCAGTTCTTC. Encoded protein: CASSFRGLAANEQFF.

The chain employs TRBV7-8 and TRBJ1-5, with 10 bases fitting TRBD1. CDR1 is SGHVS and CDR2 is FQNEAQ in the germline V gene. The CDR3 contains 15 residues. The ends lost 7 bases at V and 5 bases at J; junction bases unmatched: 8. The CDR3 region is CASTRDRGFDQPQHF. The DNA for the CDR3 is TGTGCCAGCACCCGGGACAGGGGCTTCGATCAGCCCCAGCATTTT.

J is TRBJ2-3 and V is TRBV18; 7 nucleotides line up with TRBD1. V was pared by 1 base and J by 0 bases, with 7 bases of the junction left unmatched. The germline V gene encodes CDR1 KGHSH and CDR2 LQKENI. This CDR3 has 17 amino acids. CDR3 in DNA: TGTGCCAGCTCACCACGCGAGACAGGGTTTAGCACAGATACGCAGTATTTT. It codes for CASSPRETGFSTDTQYF.

CDR3 sequence: CASSSTGSSSYEQYF. In DNA form, the CDR3 reads TGTGCCAGCAGCTCAACGGGGTCCAGCTCCTACGAGCAGTACTTC. The chain recombines TRBV5-4 with TRBJ2-7; a weak D match, TRBD2 (5 bases). Trimming removed 3 bases from V and 0 bases from J, with 13 bases in between. This CDR3 is 15 amino acids long. Germline-derived CDR1 and CDR2 are SGHNT and YYREEE (reference sequence).

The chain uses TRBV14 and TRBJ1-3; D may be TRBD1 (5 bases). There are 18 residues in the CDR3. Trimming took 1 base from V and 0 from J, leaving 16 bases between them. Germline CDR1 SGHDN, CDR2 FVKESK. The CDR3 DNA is TGTGCCAGCAGCCAAGTCGACAGCAAGATCCTCTCTGGAAACACCATATATTTT. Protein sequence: CASSQVDSKILSGNTIYF.

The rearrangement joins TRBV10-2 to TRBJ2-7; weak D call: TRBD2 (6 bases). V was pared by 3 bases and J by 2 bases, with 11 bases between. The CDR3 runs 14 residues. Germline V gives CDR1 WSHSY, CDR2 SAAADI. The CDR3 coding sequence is TGCGCCAGCAGTGAAAGGCGGGAAGCCTACGAGCAGTACTTC. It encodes CASSERREAYEQYF.

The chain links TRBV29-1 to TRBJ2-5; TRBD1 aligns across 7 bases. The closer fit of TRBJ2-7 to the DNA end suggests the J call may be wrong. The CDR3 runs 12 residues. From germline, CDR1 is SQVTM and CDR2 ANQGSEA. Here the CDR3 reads CSVTGSGYEQYF. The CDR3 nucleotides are TGCAGCGTGACAGGGTCCGGCTACGAGCAGTACTTC.

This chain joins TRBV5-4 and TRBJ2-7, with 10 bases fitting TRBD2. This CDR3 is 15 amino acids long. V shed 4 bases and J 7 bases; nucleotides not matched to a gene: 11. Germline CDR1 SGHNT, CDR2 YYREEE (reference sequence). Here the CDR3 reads CASSRTGTSVGEQYF. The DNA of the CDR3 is TGTGCCAGCAGCCGGACCGGGACTAGCGTTGGGGAGCAGTACTTC.